The clone carrying this T cell receptor beta chain appeared a single time. Its cognate antigen is unknown. This sample was taken from a study of radiotherapy plus CTLA-4 blockade in lung cancer. Overall study: Of all patients, around 20% responded objectively and about 30% showed disease control. Study results and limitations: Interferon-beta, together with early blood T cell clone dynamics, reportedly best predicted response. After radiotherapy and ipilimumab, tumor-derived clones expanded in peripheral blood.

Produced via immunoSEQ multiplex PCR; TCRdb's table is partial and in-frame only. The profile shows about 30,000 clones, around 80% of them singletons. V was clipped by 3 bases and J by 6 bases; unmatched bases: 3. The CDR3 contains 13 residues. Germline lookup yields CDR1 KGHSH and CDR2 LQKENI. Those patients who had chemo-refractory metastatic non-small-cell lung cancer were given focal radiation along with CTLA-4 blockade through ipilimumab. This sample comprised peripheral blood, obtained from a patient treated with radiotherapy plus ipilimumab. The sequence was obtained from a human donor with non-small cell lung cancer who had stable disease on radiotherapy plus ipilimumab. The chain employs TRBV18 and TRBJ2-7; 9 nucleotides align to TRBD1. CDR3 sequence: CASSPGQGPEQYF. The CDR3 coding sequence is TGTGCCAGCTCACCGGGACAGGGACCCGAGCAGTACTTC.